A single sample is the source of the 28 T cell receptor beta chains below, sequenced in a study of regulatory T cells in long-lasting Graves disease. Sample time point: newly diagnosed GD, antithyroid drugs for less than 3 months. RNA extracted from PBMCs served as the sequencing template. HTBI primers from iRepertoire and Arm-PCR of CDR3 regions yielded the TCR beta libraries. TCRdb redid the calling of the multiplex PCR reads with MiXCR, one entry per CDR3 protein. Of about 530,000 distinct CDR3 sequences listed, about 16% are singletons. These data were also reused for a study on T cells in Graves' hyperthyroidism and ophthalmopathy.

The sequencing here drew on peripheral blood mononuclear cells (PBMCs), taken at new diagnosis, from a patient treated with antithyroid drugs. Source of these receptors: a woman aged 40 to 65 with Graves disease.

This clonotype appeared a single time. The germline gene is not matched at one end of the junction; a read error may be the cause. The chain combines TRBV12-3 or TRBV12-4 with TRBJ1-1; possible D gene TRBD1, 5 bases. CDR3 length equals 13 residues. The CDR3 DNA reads TGTGCCAGCAGTTTACAGGGTAGAACTGAAGCTCTCTTT. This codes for CASSLQGRTEALF.

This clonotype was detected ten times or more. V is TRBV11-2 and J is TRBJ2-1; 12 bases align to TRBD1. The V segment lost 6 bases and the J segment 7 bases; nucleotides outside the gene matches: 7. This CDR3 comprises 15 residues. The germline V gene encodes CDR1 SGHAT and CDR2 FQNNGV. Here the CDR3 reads CASRGTGGATNEQFF. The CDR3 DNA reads TGTGCCAGCAGGGGGACAGGGGGCGCAACAAATGAGCAGTTCTTC.

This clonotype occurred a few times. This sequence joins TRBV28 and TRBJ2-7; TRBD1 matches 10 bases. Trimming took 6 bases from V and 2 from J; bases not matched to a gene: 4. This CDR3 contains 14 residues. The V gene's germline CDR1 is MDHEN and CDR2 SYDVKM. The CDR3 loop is CASRPTGGTYEQYF. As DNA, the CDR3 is TGTGCCAGCAGACCGACAGGGGGCACCTACGAGCAGTACTTC.

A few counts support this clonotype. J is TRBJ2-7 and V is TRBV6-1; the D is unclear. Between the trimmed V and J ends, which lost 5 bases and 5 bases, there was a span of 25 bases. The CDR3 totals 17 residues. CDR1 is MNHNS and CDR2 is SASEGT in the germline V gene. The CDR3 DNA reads TGTGCCAGCAGTCCTATTATCCCAGCCGCGCGAATCGACGAGCAGTACTTC. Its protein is CASSPIIPAARIDEQYF.

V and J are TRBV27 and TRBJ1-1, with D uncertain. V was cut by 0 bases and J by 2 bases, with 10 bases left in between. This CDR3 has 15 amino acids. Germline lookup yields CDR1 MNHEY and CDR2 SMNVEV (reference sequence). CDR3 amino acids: CASSLSNSLNTEAFF. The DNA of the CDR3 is TGTGCCAGCAGTTTATCGAACAGTCTTAACACTGAAGCTTTCTTT.

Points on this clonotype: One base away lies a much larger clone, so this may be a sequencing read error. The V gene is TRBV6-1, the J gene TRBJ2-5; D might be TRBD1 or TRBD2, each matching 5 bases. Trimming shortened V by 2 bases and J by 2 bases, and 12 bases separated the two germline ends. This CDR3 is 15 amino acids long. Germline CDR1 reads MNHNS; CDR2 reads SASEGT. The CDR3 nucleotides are TGTGCCAGCAGTGAAACGCTGGGGGTTCAAGAGACCCAGTACTTC. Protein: CASSETLGVQETQYF.

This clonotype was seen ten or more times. In DNA, the CDR3 is TGTGCCAGCAGTGTAATCAGCCCTCCCAACTATGGCTACACCTTC. This codes for CASSVISPPNYGYTF. The chain carries TRBV2 and TRBJ1-2; D gene unclear. Germline V lookup: CDR1 SNHLY, CDR2 FYNNEI. V was shortened by 4 bases and J by 2 bases, with 14 bases between the two germline ends. CDR3 size: 15 residues.

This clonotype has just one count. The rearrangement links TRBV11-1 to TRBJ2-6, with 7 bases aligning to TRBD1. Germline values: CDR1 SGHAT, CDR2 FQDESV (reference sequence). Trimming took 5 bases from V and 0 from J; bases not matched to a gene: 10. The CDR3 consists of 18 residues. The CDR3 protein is CASSPDRPIISGANVLTF. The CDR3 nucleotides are TGTGCCAGCAGCCCGGACAGGCCGATAATCTCTGGGGCCAACGTCCTGACTTTC. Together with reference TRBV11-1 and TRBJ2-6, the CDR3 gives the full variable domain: EAEVAQSPRYKITEKSQAVAFWCDPISGHATLYWYRQILGQGPELLVQFQDESVVDDSQLPKDRFSAERLKGVDSTLKIQPAELGDSAMYLCASSPDRPIISGANVLTFGAGSRLTVL.

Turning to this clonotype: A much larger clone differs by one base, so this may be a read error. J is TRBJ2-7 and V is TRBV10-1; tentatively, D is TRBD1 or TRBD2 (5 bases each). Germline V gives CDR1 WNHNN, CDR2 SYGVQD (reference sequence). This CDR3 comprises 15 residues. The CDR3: CASSGVGGFGDEQCF. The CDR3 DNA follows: TGCGCCAGCAGTGGGGTCGGCGGCTTCGGGGACGAGCAGTGCTTC.

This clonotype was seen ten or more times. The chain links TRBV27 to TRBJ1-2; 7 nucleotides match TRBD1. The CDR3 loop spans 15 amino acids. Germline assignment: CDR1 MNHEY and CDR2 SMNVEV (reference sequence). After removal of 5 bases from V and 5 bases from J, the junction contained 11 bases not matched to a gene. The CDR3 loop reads CASSPRGGQKYGYTF. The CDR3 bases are TGTGCCAGCAGTCCCAGGGGGGGACAGAAATATGGCTACACCTTC.

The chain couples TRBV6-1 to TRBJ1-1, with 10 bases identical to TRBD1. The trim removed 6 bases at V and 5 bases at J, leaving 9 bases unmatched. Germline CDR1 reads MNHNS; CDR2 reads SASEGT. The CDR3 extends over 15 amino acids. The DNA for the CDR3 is TGTGCCAGCAGCTTCACCGGGACAGGGGTTACTGAAGCTTTCTTT. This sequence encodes CASSFTGTGVTEAFF.

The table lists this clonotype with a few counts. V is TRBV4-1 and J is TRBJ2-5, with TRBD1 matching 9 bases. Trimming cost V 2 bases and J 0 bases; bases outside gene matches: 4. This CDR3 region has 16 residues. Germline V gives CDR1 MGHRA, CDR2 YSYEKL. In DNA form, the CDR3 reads TGCGCCAGCAGCCAAATGGACAGGGGCTACCAAGAGACCCAGTACTTC. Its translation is CASSQMDRGYQETQYF.

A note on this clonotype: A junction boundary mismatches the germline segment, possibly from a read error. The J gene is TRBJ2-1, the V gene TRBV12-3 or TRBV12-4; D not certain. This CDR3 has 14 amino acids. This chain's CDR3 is CASSLASLGLEQFF. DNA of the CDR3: TGTGCCAGCAGCTTAGCATCTCTAGGGCTTGAGCAGTTCTTC.

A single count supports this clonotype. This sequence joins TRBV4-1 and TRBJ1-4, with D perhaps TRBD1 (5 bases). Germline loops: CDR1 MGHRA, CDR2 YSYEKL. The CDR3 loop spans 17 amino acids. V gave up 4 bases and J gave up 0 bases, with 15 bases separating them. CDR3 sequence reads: CASSRGAVGATNEKLFF. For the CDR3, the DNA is TGCGCCAGCAGCCGAGGGGCAGTCGGGGCAACTAATGAAAAACTGTTTTTT.

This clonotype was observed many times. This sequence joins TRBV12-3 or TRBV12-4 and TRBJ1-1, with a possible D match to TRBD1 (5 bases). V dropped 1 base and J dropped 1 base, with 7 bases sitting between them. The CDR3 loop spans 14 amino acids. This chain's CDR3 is CASSLGDENTEAFF. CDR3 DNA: TGTGCCAGCAGTTTAGGGGACGAGAACACTGAAGCTTTCTTT.

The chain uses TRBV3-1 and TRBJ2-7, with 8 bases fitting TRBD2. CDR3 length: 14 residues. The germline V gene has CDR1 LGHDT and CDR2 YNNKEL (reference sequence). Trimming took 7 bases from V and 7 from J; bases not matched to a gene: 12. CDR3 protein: CASTGASGLEEQYF. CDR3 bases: TGTGCCAGCACGGGGGCTAGCGGGTTGGAGGAGCAGTACTTC.

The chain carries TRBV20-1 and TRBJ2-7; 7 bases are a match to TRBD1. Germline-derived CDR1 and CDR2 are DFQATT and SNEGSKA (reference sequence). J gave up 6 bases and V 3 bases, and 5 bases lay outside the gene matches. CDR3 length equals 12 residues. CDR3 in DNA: TGCAGTGCTAGCGCCAGGACAGGCGAGCAGTACTTC. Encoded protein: CSASARTGEQYF.

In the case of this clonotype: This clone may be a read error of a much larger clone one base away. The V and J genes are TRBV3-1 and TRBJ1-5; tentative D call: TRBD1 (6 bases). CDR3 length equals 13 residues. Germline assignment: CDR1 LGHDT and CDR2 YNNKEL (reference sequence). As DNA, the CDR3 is TGTGCCAGCAGCTTTACAGGGAACCAGCCCCGGCATTTT. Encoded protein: CASSFTGNQPRHF.

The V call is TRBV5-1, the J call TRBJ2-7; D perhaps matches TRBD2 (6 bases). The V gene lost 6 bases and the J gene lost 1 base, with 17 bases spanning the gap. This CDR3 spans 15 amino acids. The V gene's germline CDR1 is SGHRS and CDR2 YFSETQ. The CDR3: CASKPGPAGSYEQYF. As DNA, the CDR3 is TGCGCCAGCAAACCGGGACCAGCGGGTTCCTACGAGCAGTACTTC.

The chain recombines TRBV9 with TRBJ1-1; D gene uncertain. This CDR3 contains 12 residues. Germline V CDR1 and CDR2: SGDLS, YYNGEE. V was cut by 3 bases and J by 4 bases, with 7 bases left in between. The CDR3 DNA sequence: TGTGCCAGCAGCGCCCCCCGCACTGAAGCTTTCTTT. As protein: CASSAPRTEAFF.

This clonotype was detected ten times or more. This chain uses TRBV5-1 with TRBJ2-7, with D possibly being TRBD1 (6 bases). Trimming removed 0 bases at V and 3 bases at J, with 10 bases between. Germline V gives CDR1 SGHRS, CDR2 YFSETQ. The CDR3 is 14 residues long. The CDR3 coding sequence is TGCGCCAGCAGCTTGGGACAGGCTTTCTACGAGCAGTACTTC. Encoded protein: CASSLGQAFYEQYF.

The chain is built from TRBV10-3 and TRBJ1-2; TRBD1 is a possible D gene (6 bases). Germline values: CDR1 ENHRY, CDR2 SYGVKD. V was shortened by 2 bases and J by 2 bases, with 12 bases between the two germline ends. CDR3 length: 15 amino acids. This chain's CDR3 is CAISEPTGGNYGYTF. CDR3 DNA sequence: TGTGCCATCAGTGAGCCGACGGGGGGCAACTATGGCTACACCTTC.

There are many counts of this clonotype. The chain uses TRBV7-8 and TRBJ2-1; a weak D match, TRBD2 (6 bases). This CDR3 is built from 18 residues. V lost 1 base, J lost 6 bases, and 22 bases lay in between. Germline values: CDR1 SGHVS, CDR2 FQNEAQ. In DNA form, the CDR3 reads TGTGCCAGCAGCTTAGGCTCAATCCGGGGGAAATATCGCAATGAGCAGTTCTTC. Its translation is CASSLGSIRGKYRNEQFF.

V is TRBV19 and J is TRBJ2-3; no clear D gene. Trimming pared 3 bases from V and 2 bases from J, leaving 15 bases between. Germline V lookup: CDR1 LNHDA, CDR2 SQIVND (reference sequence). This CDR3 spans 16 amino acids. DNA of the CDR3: TGTGCCAGTAGTATCCAGCAAGCGACCTTCACAGATACGCAGTATTTT. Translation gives CASSIQQATFTDTQYF.

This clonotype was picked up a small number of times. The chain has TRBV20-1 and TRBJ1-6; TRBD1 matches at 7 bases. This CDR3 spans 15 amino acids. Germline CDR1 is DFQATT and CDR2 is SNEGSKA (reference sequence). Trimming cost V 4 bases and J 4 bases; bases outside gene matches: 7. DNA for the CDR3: TGCAGTGCTACGCCAGGGGGGTCGTATAATTCACCCCTCCACTTT. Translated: CSATPGGSYNSPLHF.

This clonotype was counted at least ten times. The CDR3 nucleotides are TGTGCCAGCAGTTACACGGGGGCGGACACTGAAGCTTTCTTT. This translates into CASSYTGADTEAFF. The chain has TRBV6-5 and TRBJ1-1, with D possibly being TRBD1 (6 bases). This CDR3 contains 14 residues. The V gene lost 2 bases and the J gene lost 3 bases, with 10 bases spanning the gap. Germline V CDR1 and CDR2: MNHEY, SVGAGI.

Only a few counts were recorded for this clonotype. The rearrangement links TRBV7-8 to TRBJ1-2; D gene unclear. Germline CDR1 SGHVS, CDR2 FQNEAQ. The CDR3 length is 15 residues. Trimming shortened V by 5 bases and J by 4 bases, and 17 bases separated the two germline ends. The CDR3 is CASSDSGRGFYGYTF. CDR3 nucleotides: TGTGCCAGCAGCGATAGTGGCAGAGGCTTCTATGGCTACACCTTC.

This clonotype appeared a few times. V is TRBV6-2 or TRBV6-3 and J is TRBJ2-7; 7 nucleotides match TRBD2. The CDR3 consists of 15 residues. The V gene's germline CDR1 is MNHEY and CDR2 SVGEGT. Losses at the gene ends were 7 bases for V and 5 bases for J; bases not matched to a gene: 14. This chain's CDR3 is CASINGAGVADEQYF. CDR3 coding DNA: TGTGCCAGCATCAACGGGGCGGGGGTTGCCGACGAGCAGTACTTC.